This TCR beta chain was sequenced during a study of identical twins. This CDR3 is built from 15 residues. V dropped 1 base and J dropped 1 base, with 10 bases sitting between them. The germline V gene encodes CDR1 KGHSH and CDR2 LQKENI. Each CDR3 protein gets one entry after TCRdb re-called the 5' RACE reads with MiXCR. The data contain roughly 770,000 distinct CDR3 sequences, 15% to 20% of them seen just once; the ten biggest clones take up around 13%. This sample was also put to use in a study of T cells expressing NK-cell markers.

The rearrangement links TRBV18 to TRBJ2-5, with no clear D. Sequencing was done on a sample of PBMCs. This clonotype originated in a woman aged 18-29 years in good health. The CDR3 DNA reads as TGTGCCAGCTCACCACGGGATCGGATCCAAGAGACCCAGTACTTC. Protein: CASSPRDRIQETQYF.